Listed below are T cell receptor beta chains from one sample, sequenced in a study of blood T cell repertoires in COVID-19. Assay used: immunoSEQ multiplex PCR; TCRdb lists only in-frame clones, some missing. The table shows 380,000 or so clones, with over 75% occurring only once. The sample taken for sequencing was PBMCs or T cells enriched from blood (not recorded which). The receptors stem from a middle-aged woman with acute COVID-19. Both conserved end residues are part of each CDR3. Each record gives: clone size, V gene, CDR3 protein. Some rows have no size entry. The others give once, few or many, or a class for an expanded clone.

abundance: .; v_gene: TRBV29-1; CDR3aa: CSVVQGDYGYTF
abundance: .; v_gene: TRBV11-3; CDR3aa: CASSFGGTDTQYF
abundance: .; v_gene: TRBV6-2/TRBV6-3; CDR3aa: CASSYSLGRRGSNEQYF
abundance: .; v_gene: TRBV7-2; CDR3aa: CASSGDRGRDGYTF
abundance: .; v_gene: TRBV5-1; CDR3aa: CASPSGVSGNTIYF
abundance: few; v_gene: TRBV2; CDR3aa: CASTQGIWTEAFF
abundance: .; v_gene: TRBV12-3/TRBV12-4; CDR3aa: CASSFGGNIQYF
abundance: .; v_gene: TRBV4-2; CDR3aa: CASSQWTGPNQPQHF
abundance: .; v_gene: TRBV11-2; CDR3aa: CASSPGGGAGNTIYF
abundance: .; v_gene: TRBV3-1/TRBV3-2; CDR3aa: CASSQGFRQGWETQYF
abundance: many; v_gene: TRBV12-3/TRBV12-4; CDR3aa: CASDRGDTEAFF
abundance: .; v_gene: TRBV6-5; CDR3aa: CASSYSAGGYGYTF
abundance: .; v_gene: TRBV19; CDR3aa: CASSWDRNTEAFF
abundance: few; v_gene: TRBV11-2; CDR3aa: CASSLGQTENKAFF
abundance: once; v_gene: TRBV5-1; CDR3aa: CASSLYGGDTGELFF
abundance: .; v_gene: TRBV7-9; CDR3aa: CASSLLANTEAFF
abundance: .; v_gene: TRBV7-2; CDR3aa: CASSRTSGGNSYNEQFF
abundance: .; v_gene: TRBV6-6; CDR3aa: CASSYSGRVNTEAFF
abundance: .; v_gene: TRBV12-5; CDR3aa: CASGLVTSGLSYEQYF
abundance: .; v_gene: TRBV3-1/TRBV3-2; CDR3aa: CASSQNQLAGRDTQYF
abundance: once; v_gene: TRBV4-1; CDR3aa: CASSQDPWTGGREQYF
abundance: few; v_gene: TRBV24-1; CDR3aa: CATEGGNEQFF
abundance: .; v_gene: TRBV19; CDR3aa: CASSRMFQPSSYNEQFF
abundance: .; v_gene: TRBV24-1; CDR3aa: CATSGPGTGGFTGELFF